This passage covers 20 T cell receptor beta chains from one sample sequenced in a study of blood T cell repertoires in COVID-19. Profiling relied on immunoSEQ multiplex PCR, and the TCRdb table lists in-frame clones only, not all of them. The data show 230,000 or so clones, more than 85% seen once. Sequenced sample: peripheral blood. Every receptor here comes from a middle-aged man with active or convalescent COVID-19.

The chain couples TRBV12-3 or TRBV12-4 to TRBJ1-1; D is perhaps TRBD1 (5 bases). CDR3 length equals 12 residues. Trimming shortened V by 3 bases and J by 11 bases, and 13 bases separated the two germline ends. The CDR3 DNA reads TGTGCCAGCAGTTTCGCGGGGCTGGCGGCTTTCTTT. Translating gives CASSFAGLAAFF.

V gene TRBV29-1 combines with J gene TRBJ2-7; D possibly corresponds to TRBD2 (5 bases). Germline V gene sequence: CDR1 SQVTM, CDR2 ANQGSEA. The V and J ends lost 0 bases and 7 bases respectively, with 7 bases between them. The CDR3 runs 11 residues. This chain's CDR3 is CSVEDRGEQYF. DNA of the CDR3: TGCAGCGTTGAAGATCGGGGAGAGCAGTACTTC.

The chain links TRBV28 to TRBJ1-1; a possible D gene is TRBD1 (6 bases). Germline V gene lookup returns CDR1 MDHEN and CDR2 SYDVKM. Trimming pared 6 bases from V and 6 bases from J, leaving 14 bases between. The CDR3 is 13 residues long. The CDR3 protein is CASSTGWSPEAFF. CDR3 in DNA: TGTGCCAGCAGCACAGGGTGGTCCCCTGAAGCTTTCTTT.

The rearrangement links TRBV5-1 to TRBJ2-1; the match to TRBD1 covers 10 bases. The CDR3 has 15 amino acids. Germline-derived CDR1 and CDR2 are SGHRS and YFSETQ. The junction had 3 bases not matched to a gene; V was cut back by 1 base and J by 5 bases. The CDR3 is CASSLYGTGDNEQFF. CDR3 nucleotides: TGCGCCAGCAGCTTGTATGGGACAGGGGACAATGAGCAGTTCTTC.

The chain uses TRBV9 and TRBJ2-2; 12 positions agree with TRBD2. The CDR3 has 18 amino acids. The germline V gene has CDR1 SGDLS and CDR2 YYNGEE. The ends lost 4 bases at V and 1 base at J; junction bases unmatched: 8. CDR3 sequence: CASSLSLAGGENTGELFF. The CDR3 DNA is TGTGCCAGCAGCCTGTCACTAGCGGGGGGCGAGAACACCGGGGAGCTGTTTTTT.

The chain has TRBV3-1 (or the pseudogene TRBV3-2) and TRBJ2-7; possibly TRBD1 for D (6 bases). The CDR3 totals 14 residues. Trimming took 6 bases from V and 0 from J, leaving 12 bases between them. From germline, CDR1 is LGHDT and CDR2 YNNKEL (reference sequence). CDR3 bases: TGTGCCAGCAGGTCGGGACAAAGCTCCTACGAGCAGTACTTC. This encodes CASRSGQSSYEQYF.

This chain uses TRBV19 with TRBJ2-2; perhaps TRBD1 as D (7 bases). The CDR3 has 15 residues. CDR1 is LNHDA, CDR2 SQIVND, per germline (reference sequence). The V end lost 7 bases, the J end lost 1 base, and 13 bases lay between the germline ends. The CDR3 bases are TGTGCCAGTACCCGACAGGGAGGGAACACCGGGGAGCTGTTTTTT. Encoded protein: CASTRQGGNTGELFF. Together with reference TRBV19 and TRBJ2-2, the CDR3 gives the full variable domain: DGGITQSPKYLFRKEGQNVTLSCEQNLNHDAMYWYRQDPGQGLRLIYYSQIVNDFQKGDIAEGYSVSREKKESFPLTVTSAQKNPTAFYLCASTRQGGNTGELFFGEGSRLTVL.

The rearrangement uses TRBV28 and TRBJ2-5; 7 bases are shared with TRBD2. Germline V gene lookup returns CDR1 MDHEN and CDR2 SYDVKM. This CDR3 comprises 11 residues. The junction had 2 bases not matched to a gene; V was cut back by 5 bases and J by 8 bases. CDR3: CASSTAGTQYF. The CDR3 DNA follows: TGTGCCAGCAGTACAGCGGGAACCCAGTACTTC.

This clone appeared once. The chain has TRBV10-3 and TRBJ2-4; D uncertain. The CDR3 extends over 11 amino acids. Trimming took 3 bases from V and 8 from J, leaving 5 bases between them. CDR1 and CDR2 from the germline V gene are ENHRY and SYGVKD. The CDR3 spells CAISDTDIQYF. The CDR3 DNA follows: TGTGCCATCAGTGATACGGACATTCAGTACTTC.

The CDR3 sequence: CAWSVSGGNYGYTF. DNA for the CDR3: TGTGCCTGGAGTGTGAGTGGAGGTAACTATGGCTACACCTTC. The chain links TRBV30 to TRBJ1-2; no clear D. V dropped 0 bases and J dropped 1 base, with 9 bases sitting between them. Germline values: CDR1 GTSNPN, CDR2 SVGIG (reference sequence). The CDR3 has 14 amino acids.

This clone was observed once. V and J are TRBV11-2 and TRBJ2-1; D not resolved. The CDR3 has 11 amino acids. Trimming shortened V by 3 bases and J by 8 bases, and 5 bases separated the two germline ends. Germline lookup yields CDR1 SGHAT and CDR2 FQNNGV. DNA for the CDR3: TGTGCCAGCAGCTTGTATGATGAGCAGTTCTTC. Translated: CASSLYDEQFF.

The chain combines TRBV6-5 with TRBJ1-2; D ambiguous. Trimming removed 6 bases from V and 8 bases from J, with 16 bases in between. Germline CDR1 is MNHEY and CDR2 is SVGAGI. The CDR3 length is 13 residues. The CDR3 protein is CASSPSTIGGYTF. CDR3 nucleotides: TGTGCCAGCAGCCCCTCGACTATAGGGGGCTACACCTTC.

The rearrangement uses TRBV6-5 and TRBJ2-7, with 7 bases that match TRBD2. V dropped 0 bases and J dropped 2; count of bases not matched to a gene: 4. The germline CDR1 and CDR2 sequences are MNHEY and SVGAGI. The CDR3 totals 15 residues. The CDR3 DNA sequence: TGTGCCAGCAGTTACTCGAACAGCGGGACCTACGAGCAGTACTTC. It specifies CASSYSNSGTYEQYF.

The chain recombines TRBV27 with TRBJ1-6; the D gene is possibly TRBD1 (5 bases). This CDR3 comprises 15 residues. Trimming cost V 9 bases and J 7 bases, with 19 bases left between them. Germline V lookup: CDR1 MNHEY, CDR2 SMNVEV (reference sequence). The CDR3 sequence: CASSVGGLLNSPLHF. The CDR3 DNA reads TGTGCCAGTTCGGTGGGGGGTTTATTGAATTCACCCCTCCACTTT.

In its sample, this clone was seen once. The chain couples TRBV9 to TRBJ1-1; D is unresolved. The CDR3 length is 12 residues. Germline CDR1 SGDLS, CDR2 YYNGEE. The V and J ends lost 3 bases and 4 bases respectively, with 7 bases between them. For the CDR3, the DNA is TGTGCCAGCAGCGGGGCAAGCACTGAAGCTTTCTTT. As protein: CASSGASTEAFF.

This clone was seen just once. The CDR3 sequence is CASRTGDANEQYF. In DNA, the CDR3 is TGTGCCAGCAGGACAGGGGATGCCAACGAGCAGTACTTC. This chain joins TRBV27 and TRBJ2-7, with 8 nucleotides matching TRBD1. CDR1 and CDR2 from the germline V gene are MNHEY and SMNVEV (reference sequence). The trim removed 6 bases at V and 5 bases at J, leaving 6 bases unmatched. The CDR3 extends over 13 amino acids.

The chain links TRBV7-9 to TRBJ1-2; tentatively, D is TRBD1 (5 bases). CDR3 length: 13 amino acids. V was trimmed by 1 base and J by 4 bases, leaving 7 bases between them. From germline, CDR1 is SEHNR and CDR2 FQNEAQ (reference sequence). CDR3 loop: CASSLGQGYGYTF. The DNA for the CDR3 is TGTGCCAGCAGCTTAGGGCAGGGCTATGGCTACACCTTC.

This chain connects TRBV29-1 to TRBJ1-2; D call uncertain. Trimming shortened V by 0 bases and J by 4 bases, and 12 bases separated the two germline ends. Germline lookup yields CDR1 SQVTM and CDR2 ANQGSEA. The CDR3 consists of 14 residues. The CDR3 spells CSVEDGDLAYGYTF. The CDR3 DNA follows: TGCAGCGTTGAAGACGGAGATTTGGCCTATGGCTACACCTTC. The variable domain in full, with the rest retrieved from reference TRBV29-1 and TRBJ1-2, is SAVISQKPSRDICQRGTSLTIQCQVDSQVTMMFWYRQQPGQSLTLIATANQGSEATYESGFVIDKFPISRPNLTFSTLTVSNMSPEDSSIYLCSVEDGDLAYGYTFGSGTRLTVV.

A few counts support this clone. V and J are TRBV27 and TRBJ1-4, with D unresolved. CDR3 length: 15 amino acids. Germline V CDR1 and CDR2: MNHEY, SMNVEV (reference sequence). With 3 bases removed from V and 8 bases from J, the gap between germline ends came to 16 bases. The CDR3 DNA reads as TGTGCCAGCAGTTTTATCTGGACGAGGGAGGAAAAACTGTTTTTT. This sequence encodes CASSFIWTREEKLFF.

The CDR3 region is CASSGGINEKLFF. The CDR3 coding sequence is TGTGCCAGCTCTGGGGGGATTAATGAAAAACTGTTTTTT. The rearrangement joins TRBV7-9 to TRBJ1-4, with a tentative D call TRBD1 (5 bases). The CDR3 consists of 13 residues. V gave up 8 bases and J gave up 4 bases, with 11 bases separating them. CDR1 is SEHNR and CDR2 is FQNEAQ in the germline V gene (reference sequence).